A selection of T cell receptor beta chains follows, all from one sample in a study of cytotoxic CD8 clonotypes in ibrutinib-treated CLL. Clones were sequenced by immunoSEQ multiplex PCR, and TCRdb holds only the in-frame ones, with some missing. This sample has approximately 280,000 clones; 65% to 85% occur once, and the top ten carry about 5.3%. The source material was PBMCs, sampled at disease progression, from a patient treated with ibrutinib. The source is a human donor with chronic lymphocytic leukemia. CDR3s include the opening cysteine and the closing phenylalanine or tryptophan. D genes are given only for firm matches. A row's size may be missing; if present it is once, few, many or a size class.

TRBJ1-2 - TRBV5-1 few CASSLAPGSYGYTF TGCGCCAGCAGCTTGGCCCCGGGCAGCTATGGCTACACCTTC
TRBJ2-6 - TRBV19 - CASSTANVLTF TGTGCCAGTAGTACGGCCAACGTCCTGACTTTC
TRBJ2-7 TRBD1 TRBV10-3 - CAISIYGTGGAYEQYF TGTGCCATCAGTATATATGGGACAGGGGGCGCCTACGAGCAGTACTTC
TRBJ2-1 TRBD2 TRBV5-4 - CASSLGLAGGLYNEQFF TGTGCCAGCAGCTTGGGACTAGCGGGAGGGTTATACAATGAGCAGTTCTTC
TRBJ1-5 - TRBV19 once CASSMAAEVWGGNQPQHF TGTGCCAGTAGTATGGCGGCGGAGGTCTGGGGGGGCAATCAGCCCCAGCATTTT
TRBJ2-1 - TRBV29-1 once CSVEGRLEIEQFF TGCAGCGTTGAGGGAAGACTAGAGATTGAGCAGTTCTTC
TRBJ2-1 - TRBV6-5 - CASSGGSELYNEQFF TGTGCCAGCAGTGGGGGCTCCGAGCTCTACAATGAGCAGTTCTTC
TRBJ2-3 - TRBV4-1 - CASSRRPPGSTDTQYF TGCGCCAGCAGCCGCCGACCCCCGGGTAGCACAGATACGCAGTATTTT
TRBJ2-1 - TRBV9 - CASSGPRDEQFF TGTGCCAGCAGCGGGCCTAGAGATGAGCAGTTCTTC
TRBJ1-1 TRBD1 TRBV28 - CASTLDRVTEAFF TGTGCCAGCACCCTCGACAGGGTGACTGAAGCTTTCTTT
TRBJ2-3 - TRBV2 - CASRASAADTQYF TGTGCCAGCAGGGCTAGTGCTGCAGATACGCAGTATTTT
TRBJ2-7 TRBD1 TRBV7-9 - CASILPPGQRAYEQYF TGTGCCAGCATCCTCCCACCGGGACAGAGAGCCTACGAGCAGTACTTC
TRBJ1-6 - TRBV27 few CASSLYSSDNSPLHF TGTGCCAGCAGTTTGTACAGTTCTGATAATTCACCCCTCCACTTT
TRBJ2-5 - TRBV11-2 - CASSPSSRQQETQYF TGTGCCAGCAGCCCATCTTCCAGACAGCAAGAGACCCAGTACTTC
TRBJ1-1 - TRBV19 - CASSISGEYTEAFF TGTGCCAGTAGTATATCAGGGGAGTACACTGAAGCTTTCTTT
TRBJ2-7 - TRBV18 few CASSPRDSSYEQYF TGTGCCAGCTCACCACGCGACAGCTCCTACGAGCAGTACTTC
TRBJ2-3 - TRBV11-3 - CASSNSGEGTDTQYF TGTGCCAGCAGCAACTCAGGGGAAGGGACAGATACGCAGTATTTT
TRBJ2-3 - TRBV5-1 - CASSLDPGTGTDTQYF TGCGCCAGCAGCTTGGATCCGGGGACGGGCACAGATACGCAGTATTTT
TRBJ2-7 TRBD2 TRBV28 - CASTARTSGSYEQYF TGTGCCAGCACCGCCAGGACTAGCGGGAGCTACGAGCAGTACTTC
TRBJ1-1 - TRBV10-3 - CAISNLGRGPNTEAFF TGTGCCATCAGTAACCTAGGTAGAGGACCGAACACTGAAGCTTTCTTT